The present TCR beta chain was sequenced within a study of tumor-infiltrating lymphocytes in primary liver carcinoma. Study background: The study reported T1-T3 N0M0 tumors spanning 4.2 to 10 cm.

Unsorted whole blood served as the source of blood RNA, and germline DNA was extracted as well. This CDR3 has 17 residues. Germline CDR1 reads SGHAT; CDR2 reads FQNNGV. Trimming took 1 base from V and 5 from J, leaving 17 bases between them. About this clonotype: As yet, its antigen is unknown. This may be a read error: a much more frequent sequence differs by one nucleotide.

Overall study results and limits: Significantly greater top-250-clone fractions characterized tumors relative to blood (p = 0.039).

The investigators made TCR beta cDNA from about 500 ng total RNA, using a constant-region primer. Each TCR beta library was derived from three nested multiplex PCR rounds that employed slightly modified ARM-PCR. Both of the initial two PCR rounds ran for about 9 cycles and employed TRBV1-TRBV30 forward primers alongside a C-beta reverse primer. TCRdb reprocessed the multiplex PCR reads with MiXCR, giving one entry per CDR3 protein. The repertoire includes roughly 180,000 distinct CDR3 sequences, roughly 60% of them detected once, and 72% sits in the top ten. The chain carries TRBV11-2 and TRBJ2-2; D might be TRBD1 (5 bases). The TCR was taken from a man in his forties with primary liver carcinoma and hepatitis B virus infection. The specimen sequenced was peripheral blood. The CDR3, as DNA: TGTGCCAGCAGCTTAGTTCGGACGTACTCAGGGACCGGGGAGCTGTTTTTT. It specifies CASSLVRTYSGTGELFF.